The entry below gives a single T cell receptor beta chain sequence along with its context. Its matching antigen is unknown. The sample belongs to a study of T cell responses to AZD1222 COVID-19 vaccine. General observations from the study: Scientists sampled the repertoires only once the peak T cell response had passed. Increased Spike-specific TCR breadth and depth were observed after two AZD1222 doses. Just a handful of AZD1222 recipients tested seropositive at baseline. Within unmutated variant regions lay the reported targets of nearly half of spike-specific TCRs.

The repertoire was sequenced with immunoSEQ multiplex PCR; TCRdb's copy has only in-frame clones and lacks some. This sample has about 220,000 clones, with about 93% found just once. Germline V lookup: CDR1 MDHEN, CDR2 SYDVKM. The CDR3 covers 16 residues. The V and J ends lost 4 bases and 4 bases, in that order; junction bases with no gene match: 10. This sample comprised peripheral blood, obtained on day 0 of MenACWY control vaccination. This receptor was obtained from an adult in good health. The chain uses TRBV28 and TRBJ2-5, with 9 bases matching TRBD1. CDR3 residues: CASSSGQGYIRETQYF. CDR3 DNA: TGTGCCAGCAGTTCCGGACAGGGGTACATTCGAGAGACCCAGTACTTC.